The next 7 T cell receptor beta chains were all read from a single sample in a study of a mutant IDH1 vaccine in newly diagnosed glioma. Method: immunoSEQ multiplex PCR; TCRdb's copy keeps in-frame clones and lacks some. The sample includes about 98,000 clones, roughly 90% seen only once; the top ten take under 0.65%. Time point specified: baseline, week 1 (first vaccination visit). Treatment meaning: pre-vaccination baseline after standard-of-care therapy. This specimen consisted of PBMCs, obtained from a glioma patient treated with radiotherapy, temozolomide or both. These receptors all stem from a woman between 45 and 65 years old with glioma.

J is TRBJ2-7 and V is TRBV7-8; D is possibly TRBD1 or TRBD2 (5 bases each). Germline V lookup: CDR1 SGHVS, CDR2 FQNEAQ. V lost 3 bases to trimming and J lost 5 bases, with 17 bases between them. The length of the CDR3 is 15 residues. CDR3 amino acids: CASSFPPAGRDEQYF. CDR3 coding DNA: TGTGCCAGCAGCTTCCCCCCGGCAGGGCGGGACGAGCAGTACTTC. Full variable domain (remainder filled in from reference TRBV7-8 and TRBJ2-7): GAGVSQSPRYKVAKRGQDVALRCDPISGHVSLFWYQQALGQGPEFLTYFQNEAQLDKSGLPSDRFFAERPEGSVSTLKIQRTQQEDSAVYLCASSFPPAGRDEQYFGPGTRLTVT.

This sequence joins TRBV7-3 and TRBJ2-1, with D possibly being TRBD2 (6 bases). The V gene lost 5 bases and the J gene lost 8 bases, with 16 bases spanning the gap. CDR3 size: 14 residues. Looked up from germline, CDR1 is SGHTA and CDR2 is FQGTGA. The CDR3 sequence: CASSPGLTLDEQFF. DNA of the CDR3: TGTGCCAGCAGCCCCGGACTAACGCTGGATGAGCAGTTCTTC. Full variable domain (remainder filled in from reference TRBV7-3 and TRBJ2-1): GAGVSQTPSNKVTEKGKYVELRCDPISGHTALYWYRQSLGQGPEFLIYFQGTGAADDSGLPNDRFFAVRPEGSVSTLKIQRTERGDSAVYLCASSPGLTLDEQFFGPGTRLTVL.

The genes are TRBV4-2 and TRBJ2-2, with unresolved D. There are 16 residues in the CDR3. Trimming left V 0 bases short and J 8 bases short, with 16 bases between. Germline values: CDR1 LGHNA, CDR2 YNFKEQ. CDR3 nucleotides: TGTGCCAGCAGCCAAGATCTAGGGTCGACCGTAGGGGAGCTGTTTTTT. Translation: CASSQDLGSTVGELFF.

The rearrangement uses TRBV2 and TRBJ1-4; 7 bases are shared with TRBD1. This CDR3 region has 15 residues. With 6 bases clipped from V and 4 bases from J, the junction kept 8 bases outside the gene matches. Germline values: CDR1 SNHLY, CDR2 FYNNEI. The CDR3 is CASSQMTGINEKLFF. CDR3 bases: TGTGCCAGCAGCCAAATGACAGGGATTAATGAAAAACTGTTTTTT.

The CDR3 loop is CACNYRGAEAFF. Here the CDR3 DNA reads TGTGCCTGTAACTACAGGGGCGCTGAAGCTTTCTTT. J is TRBJ1-1 and V is TRBV30; 7 bases are a match to TRBD1. This CDR3 spans 12 amino acids. J was trimmed by 6 bases and V by 6 bases; bases with no gene match: 7. The germline V gene encodes CDR1 GTSNPN and CDR2 SVGIG (reference sequence).

The chain uses TRBV2 and TRBJ2-5; D might be TRBD1 (6 bases). Germline CDR1 reads SNHLY; CDR2 reads FYNNEI. Trimming shortened V by 9 bases and J by 2 bases, and 19 bases separated the two germline ends. CDR3 length equals 15 residues. The CDR3 DNA follows: TGTGCCAGTACGAGTGCCGGGACACCACAAGAGACCCAGTACTTC. Protein: CASTSAGTPQETQYF.

This chain uses TRBV28 with TRBJ2-5; D is possibly TRBD1 (6 bases). Germline CDR1 reads MDHEN; CDR2 reads SYDVKM. This CDR3 spans 15 amino acids. V was cut by 4 bases and J by 0 bases, with 12 bases left in between. The CDR3 DNA reads as TGTGCCAGCAGTTCAGGACAGACTAACCAAGAGACCCAGTACTTC. Its translation is CASSSGQTNQETQYF.